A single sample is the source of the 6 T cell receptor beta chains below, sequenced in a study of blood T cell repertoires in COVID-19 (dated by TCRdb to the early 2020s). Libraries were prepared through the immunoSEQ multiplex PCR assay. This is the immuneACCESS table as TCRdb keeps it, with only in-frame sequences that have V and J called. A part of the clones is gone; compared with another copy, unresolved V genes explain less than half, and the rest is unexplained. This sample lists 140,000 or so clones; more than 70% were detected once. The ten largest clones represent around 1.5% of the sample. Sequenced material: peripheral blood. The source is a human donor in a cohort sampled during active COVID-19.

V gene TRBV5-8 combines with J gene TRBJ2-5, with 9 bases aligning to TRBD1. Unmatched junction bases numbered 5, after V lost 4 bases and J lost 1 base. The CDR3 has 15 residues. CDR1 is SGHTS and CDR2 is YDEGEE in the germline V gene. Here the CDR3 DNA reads TGTGCCAGCAGCCCAGGGACAGGGATCCAAGAGACCCAGTACTTC. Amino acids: CASSPGTGIQETQYF.

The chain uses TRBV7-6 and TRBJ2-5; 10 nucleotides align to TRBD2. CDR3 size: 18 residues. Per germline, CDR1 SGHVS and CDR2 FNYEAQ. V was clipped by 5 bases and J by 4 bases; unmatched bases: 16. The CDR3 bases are TGTGCCAGCAGCGCCGGGGGAGCGGGGGGGCCGGTCGGAGAGACCCAGTACTTC. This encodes CASSAGGAGGPVGETQYF. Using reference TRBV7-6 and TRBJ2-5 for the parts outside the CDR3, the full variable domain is GAGVSQSPRYKVTKRGQDVALRCDPISGHVSLYWYRQALGQGPEFLTYFNYEAQQDKSGLPNDRFSAERPEGSISTLTIQRTEQRDSAMYRCASSAGGAGGPVGETQYFGPGTRLLVL.

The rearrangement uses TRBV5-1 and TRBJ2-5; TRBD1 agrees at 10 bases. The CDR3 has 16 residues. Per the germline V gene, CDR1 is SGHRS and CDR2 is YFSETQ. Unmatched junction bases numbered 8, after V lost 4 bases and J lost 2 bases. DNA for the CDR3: TGCGCCAGCAGCCAACTGACAGGGGGCTTACAAGAGACCCAGTACTTC. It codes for CASSQLTGGLQETQYF.

This chain's CDR3 is CASSQVGGNQPQHF. DNA for the CDR3: TGTGCCAGCAGCCAAGTGGGGGGAAATCAGCCCCAGCATTTT. This sequence joins TRBV5-6 and TRBJ1-5; possible D gene TRBD1, 5 bases. The germline V gene has CDR1 SGHDT and CDR2 YYEEEE. Between the trimmed V and J ends, which lost 4 bases and 4 bases, there was a span of 12 bases. This CDR3 is 14 amino acids long.

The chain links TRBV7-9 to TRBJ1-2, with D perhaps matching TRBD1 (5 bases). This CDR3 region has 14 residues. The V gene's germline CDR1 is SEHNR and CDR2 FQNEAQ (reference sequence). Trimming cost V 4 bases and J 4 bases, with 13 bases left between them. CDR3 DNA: TGTGCCAGCAGCTCTACATTCGACAGCTATGGCTACACCTTC. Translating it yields CASSSTFDSYGYTF.

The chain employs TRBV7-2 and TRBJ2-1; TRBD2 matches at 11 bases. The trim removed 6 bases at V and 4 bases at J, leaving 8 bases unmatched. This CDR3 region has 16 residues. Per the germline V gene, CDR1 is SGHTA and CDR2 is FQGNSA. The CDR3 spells CASSAKGLAAYNEQFF. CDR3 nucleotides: TGTGCCAGCAGTGCTAAGGGACTAGCGGCTTACAATGAGCAGTTCTTC.